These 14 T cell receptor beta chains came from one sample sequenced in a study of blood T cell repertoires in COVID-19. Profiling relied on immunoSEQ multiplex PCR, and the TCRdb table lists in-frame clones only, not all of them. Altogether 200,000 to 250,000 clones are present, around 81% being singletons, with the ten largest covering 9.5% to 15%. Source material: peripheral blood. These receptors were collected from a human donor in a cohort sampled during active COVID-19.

The CDR3 bases are TGCAGCGTTGCCAAAAGGGGACAGGGGAGTAGTGGCTACACCTTC. It encodes CSVAKRGQGSSGYTF. V is TRBV29-1 and J is TRBJ1-2; 10 bases match TRBD1. The germline V gene has CDR1 SQVTM and CDR2 ANQGSEA. The CDR3 sequence is 15 residues long. Trimming removed 4 bases from V and 7 bases from J; junction bases left unmatched: 12.

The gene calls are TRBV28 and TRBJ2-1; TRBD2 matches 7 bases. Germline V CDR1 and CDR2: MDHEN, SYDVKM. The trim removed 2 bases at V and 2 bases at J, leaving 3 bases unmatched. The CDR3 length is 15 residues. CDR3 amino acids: CASSLAGETYNEQFF. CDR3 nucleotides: TGTGCCAGCAGTTTAGCGGGGGAAACCTACAATGAGCAGTTCTTC.

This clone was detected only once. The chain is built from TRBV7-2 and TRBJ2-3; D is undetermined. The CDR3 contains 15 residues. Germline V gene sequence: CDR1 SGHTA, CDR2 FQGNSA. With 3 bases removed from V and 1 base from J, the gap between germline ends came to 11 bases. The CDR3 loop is CASSFDARGTDTQYF. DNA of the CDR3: TGTGCCAGCAGCTTTGACGCTAGAGGCACAGATACGCAGTATTTT.

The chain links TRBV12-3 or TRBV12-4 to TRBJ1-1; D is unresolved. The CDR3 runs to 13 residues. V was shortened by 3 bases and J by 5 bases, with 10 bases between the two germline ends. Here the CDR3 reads CASSFSPPTEAFF. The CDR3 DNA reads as TGTGCCAGCAGTTTTTCCCCTCCTACTGAAGCTTTCTTT.

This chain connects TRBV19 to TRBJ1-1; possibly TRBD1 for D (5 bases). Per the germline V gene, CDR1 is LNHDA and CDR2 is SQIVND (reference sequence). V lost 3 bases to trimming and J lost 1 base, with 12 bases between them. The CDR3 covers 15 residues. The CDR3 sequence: CASSIGAGRNTEAFF. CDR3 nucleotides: TGTGCCAGTAGTATTGGGGCAGGTCGGAACACTGAAGCTTTCTTT.

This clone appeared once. Here the CDR3 DNA reads TGTGCCAGCAGTTCACAGGGGACCAGATACGAGCAGTACTTC. Translating gives CASSSQGTRYEQYF. The genes are TRBV27 and TRBJ2-7; 7 nucleotides line up with TRBD1. The CDR3 is made up of 14 amino acids. V gave up 4 bases and J gave up 4 bases; unmatched junction bases: 7. Germline CDR1 is MNHEY and CDR2 is SMNVEV (reference sequence).

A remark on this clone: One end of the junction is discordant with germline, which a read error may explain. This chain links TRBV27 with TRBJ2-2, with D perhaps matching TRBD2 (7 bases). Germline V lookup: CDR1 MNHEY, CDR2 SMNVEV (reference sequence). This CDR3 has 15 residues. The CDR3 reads CASSARGRNAGELFF. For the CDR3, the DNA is TGTGCCAGCAGTGCGCGGGGGCGGAACGCCGGGGAGCTGTTTTTT.

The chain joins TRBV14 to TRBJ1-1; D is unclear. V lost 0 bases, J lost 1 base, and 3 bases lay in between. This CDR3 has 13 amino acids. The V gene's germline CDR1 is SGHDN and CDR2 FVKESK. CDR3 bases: TGTGCCAGCAGCCAAGACCAGAACACTGAAGCTTTCTTT. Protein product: CASSQDQNTEAFF.

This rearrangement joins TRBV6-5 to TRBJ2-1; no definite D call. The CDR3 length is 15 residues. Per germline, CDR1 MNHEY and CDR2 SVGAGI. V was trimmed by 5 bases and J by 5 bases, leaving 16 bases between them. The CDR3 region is CASSLSGGRNNEQFF. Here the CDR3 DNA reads TGTGCCAGCAGTCTTTCCGGCGGCAGAAACAATGAGCAGTTCTTC.

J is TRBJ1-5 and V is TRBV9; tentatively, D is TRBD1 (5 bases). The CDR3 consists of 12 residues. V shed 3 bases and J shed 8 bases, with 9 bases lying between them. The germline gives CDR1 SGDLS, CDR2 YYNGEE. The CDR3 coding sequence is TGTGCCAGCAGCGCGGGGGGGGAGCCCCAGCATTTT. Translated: CASSAGGEPQHF.

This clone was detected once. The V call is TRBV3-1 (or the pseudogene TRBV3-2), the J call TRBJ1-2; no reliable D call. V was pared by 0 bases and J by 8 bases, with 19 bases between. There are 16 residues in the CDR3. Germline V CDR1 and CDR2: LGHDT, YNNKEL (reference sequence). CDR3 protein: CASSQDGVRVSQGYTF. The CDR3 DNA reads TGTGCCAGCAGCCAAGATGGTGTGAGGGTATCTCAAGGCTACACCTTC.

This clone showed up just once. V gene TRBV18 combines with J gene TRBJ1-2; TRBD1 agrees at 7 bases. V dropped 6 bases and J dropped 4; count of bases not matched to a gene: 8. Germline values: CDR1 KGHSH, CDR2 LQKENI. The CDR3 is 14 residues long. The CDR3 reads CASSPEGQIYGYTF. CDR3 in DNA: TGTGCCAGCTCCCCCGAGGGACAGATCTATGGCTACACCTTC.

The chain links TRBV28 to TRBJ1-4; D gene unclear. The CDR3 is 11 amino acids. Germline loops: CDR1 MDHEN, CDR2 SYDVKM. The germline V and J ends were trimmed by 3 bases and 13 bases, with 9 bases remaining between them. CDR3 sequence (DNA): TGTGCCAGCAGTTTGTCCGGAGGACTGTTTTTT. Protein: CASSLSGGLFF.

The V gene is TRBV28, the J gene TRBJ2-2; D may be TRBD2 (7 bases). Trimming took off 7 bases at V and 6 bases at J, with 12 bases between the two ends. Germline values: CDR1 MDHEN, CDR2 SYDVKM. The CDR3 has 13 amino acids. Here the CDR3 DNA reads TGTGCCAGCATCCGGGGGGCCGCCGGGGAGCTGTTTTTT. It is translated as CASIRGAAGELFF.